This T cell receptor (beta chain) was identified in a study of shared clonotypes between healthy human individuals (dated by TCRdb to 2018 to 2020). Turning to the overall study: The cohort included three men and a couple of women between 18 and 49 years of age. For each donor, CD4 naive and CD4 memory were each run on three plates, CD8 naive on two plates, and CD8 memory on one plate. To estimate repertoire size and how much clonotype sharing occurs between individuals, the study deeply sequenced the blood TCR repertoires of five healthy adults. To increase sequencing depth and limit assay-specific biases, different laboratories used diverse techniques to prepare libraries and sequence TCR repertoires. Leukapheresis yielded between about 0.85 and 9.5 billion PBMCs per donor. General study outcomes and caveats: Larger estimated clonotype richness was generally found for naive subsets than for memory subsets. When a handful of donors were compared, the shared fraction of clonotypes was roughly 4.8% for naive CD4, 3.5% to 4% for naive CD8, roughly 2.5% for memory CD4, and 0.4% for memory CD8. Rarefaction of sorted-subset datasets indicated incomplete sequencing despite the large sequencing depth. Pairwise subsampling indicated that sequencing depth was expected to affect the degree of clonotype sharing among donors. Compared with non-shared clonotypes, the clonotypes found in all four sorted-subset donors had higher generation probabilities. Sampling was restricted to blood, and TCR repertoires in tissues likely differ from the TCR repertoires found in blood. Because the study included a small number of donors, the genetic and exposure-history diversity represented was limited.

Donors were healthy HIV-negative adults with no recently reported acute infections or vaccinations. Every donor was a Caucasian adult residing in Nashville, Tennessee, USA. CD4+ T cells were enriched through magnetic negative selection, after which naive cells were positively selected on CD45RA and the remaining negative fraction served as the memory subset. After blood collection by leukapheresis, PBMCs were isolated using Ficoll-Histopaque density gradient centrifugation and then cryopreserved in the vapor phase of liquid nitrogen. Purity and quantity of every magnetically sorted T cell population were checked by analytical flow cytometry. From each sorted fraction, genomic DNA was isolated and quantified by UV absorbance on a Nanodrop 2000c. TCR CDR3 regions were amplified from genomic DNA by multiplex PCR using the deep immunoSEQ assay. Extracted genomic DNA from each cell subset was distributed evenly across all wells of several immunoSEQ 96-well plates, and each plate was treated as a replicate. For sorted subsets, each replicate PCR was loaded with 200 ng genomic DNA, equivalent to 32,000 or so T cell genomes. Purified libraries were quantified with a Qubit 3.0 fluorometer, sized on a Bioanalyzer 2100, and re-quantified with the KAPA Library Quantification kit. Every immunoSEQ 96-well plate was sequenced on a separate single-read 150-cycle Illumina NextSeq 550 flow cell. The original methods were these. Because the immunoSEQ output included only junctional sequences and no quality scores, the filtering could not be the same as the filtering used for full-length reads. Sequences were annotated with PyIR, a Python wrapper for IgBLAST v1.9, using IMGT germline references to assign V/J genes and CDR3. Reads were removed for weak V/J assignments (E-value above 1e-6), missing CDR3, stop codons, out-of-frame junctions, or ambiguous translated residues. A V3J clonotype was defined by an identical inferred V gene, J gene, and CDR3 amino acid sequence. Percentage overlap between repertoires was computed as shared unique clonotypes divided by the size of the smaller repertoire. RTK rarefaction, the Chao1 estimator, and Recon v2.1 estimates of unobserved clonotypes were used to assess repertoire richness. Generation probabilities were computed with OLGA for all TCRbeta clonotypes obtained by the gDNA method from a handful of donors. TCRdb stores this immuneACCESS table with in-frame sequences only. Part of the clones is absent; in the studies checked, under half of the shortfall reflects unresolved V genes, and no reason is known for the rest. V, J and clone size are those of that table, while D and trimming were read from the DNA. The sample yields 600,000 to 750,000 clones; 72% were counted once. Roughly 1.8% of the sample is taken by the ten largest.

The V and J ends are trimmed by 5 bases and 1 base, leaving 13 bases between them. The germline V gene supplies CDR1 MGHRA and CDR2 YSYEKL. Taken from cysteine to phenylalanine, the CDR3 has 15 residues. Only the CDR3 part of the read is kept: 45 bases, read in frame from the first base. This clone was recorded a few times. The target of this receptor is not known. No clone much larger than this one lies a single base away; base qualities are absent. The sequencing sample was made of memory CD4+ T cells sorted from blood. The intended sense of this specimen's cell subset or site label: CD45RA-negative fraction. The V and J genes are TRBV4-1 and TRBJ2-3; TRBD2 might be the D gene, on 6 matching bases. This TCR came from a young woman in good health. CDR3 sequence: CASSVPGGGTDTQYF. The DNA sequence is TGCGCCAGCAGCGTACCCGGGGGAGGCACAGATACGCAGTATTTT.